Listed here are 25 T cell receptor beta chains from one sample, sequenced in a study of T-cell reconstitution after alpha-beta-depleted transplantation in children. Preparation of the TCRbeta library was carried out with unique molecular identifiers. TCRdb fed the PCR reads into MiXCR, producing one record per CDR3 protein. This table holds hundreds of thousands of distinct CDR3 sequences, 15% to 20% found once. This sample comprised PBMCs, mostly from graft donor cells, obtained 360 days after TCRalphabeta/CD19-depleted stem cell transplant. The receptors come from a boy younger than two who had a stem cell transplant for Wiskott-Aldrich syndrome, so the T cells may come from the graft donor.

This clonotype was counted a few times. The chain joins TRBV10-3 to TRBJ1-5; tentative D call: TRBD1 (5 bases). CDR3 length: 17 amino acids. CDR1 is ENHRY, CDR2 SYGVKD, per germline. V was pared by 1 base and J by 0 bases, with 13 bases between. The CDR3 coding sequence is TGTGCCATCAGTGAGTGGGGGGGAGATTATAGCAATCAGCCCCAGCATTTT. Residues: CAISEWGGDYSNQPQHF.

This chain connects TRBV12-3 or TRBV12-4 to TRBJ2-3; D gene ambiguous. CDR3 length equals 14 residues. Trimming removed 3 bases at V and 2 bases at J, with 9 bases between. CDR3 loop: CASSFRWDTDTQYF. CDR3 DNA: TGTGCCAGCAGTTTCAGATGGGACACAGATACGCAGTATTTT.

This clonotype was recorded many times. V gene TRBV4-1 combines with J gene TRBJ2-1; a weak D match, TRBD2 (5 bases). CDR1 and CDR2 (germline): MGHRA, YSYEKL. Trimming cost V 0 bases and J 7 bases, with 13 bases left between them. This CDR3 has 15 amino acids. The CDR3 DNA sequence: TGCGCCAGCAGCCAAGAGAAGACACGGGGTAATGAGCAGTTCTTC. This encodes CASSQEKTRGNEQFF.

This clonotype was picked up a small number of times. The chain uses TRBV12-3 or TRBV12-4 and TRBJ1-4; D might be TRBD1 (5 bases). V shed 6 bases and J shed 7 bases, with 15 bases lying between them. CDR3 length equals 14 residues. CDR3 in amino acids: CASSRVGRGEKLFF. The CDR3 coding sequence is TGTGCCAGCAGCCGAGTCGGAAGGGGTGAAAAACTGTTTTTT.

A few counts support this clonotype. The chain recombines TRBV12-3 or TRBV12-4 with TRBJ2-2, with 10 bases aligning to TRBD1. J lost 6 bases, V lost 3 bases, and 4 bases had no gene match. This CDR3 is built from 15 residues. The CDR3 is CASSFGQGVSGELFF. For the CDR3, the DNA is TGTGCCAGCAGTTTTGGACAGGGGGTATCCGGGGAGCTGTTTTTT.

The chain couples TRBV9 to TRBJ2-7; 8 bases fit TRBD1. CDR3 length: 14 amino acids. With V trimmed by 4 bases and J by 3 bases, 6 bases remained unmatched. Per germline, CDR1 SGDLS and CDR2 YYNGEE. CDR3 coding DNA: TGTGCCAGCAGCAAACAGGGGGAAAACTACGAGCAGTACTTC. Residues: CASSKQGENYEQYF.

The J gene is TRBJ2-1, the V gene TRBV5-1; the match to TRBD1 covers 8 bases. Unmatched junction bases numbered 8, after V lost 5 bases and J lost 4 bases. Germline V gene lookup returns CDR1 SGHRS and CDR2 YFSETQ. The CDR3 consists of 15 residues. CDR3 sequence: CASRDRVRGYNEQFF. In DNA form, the CDR3 reads TGCGCCAGCAGGGACAGGGTAAGGGGGTACAATGAGCAGTTCTTC.

The chain joins TRBV7-9 to TRBJ2-1; D is unresolved. The ends were cut back, 4 bases at V and 5 bases at J, with 9 bases in the middle. CDR1 and CDR2 (germline): SEHNR, FQNEAQ (reference sequence). This CDR3 is 13 amino acids long. The CDR3 reads CASSYLSHNEQFF. The CDR3 nucleotides are TGTGCCAGCAGCTATCTGTCCCACAATGAGCAGTTCTTC. The full variable domain, its missing parts supplied by reference TRBV7-9 and TRBJ2-1, is DTGVSQNPRHKITKRGQNVTFRCDPISEHNRLYWYRQTLGQGPEFLTYFQNEAQLEKSRLLSDRFSAERPKGSFSTLEIQRTEQGDSAMYLCASSYLSHNEQFFGPGTRLTVL.

The V call is TRBV15, the J call TRBJ2-3, with a possible D match to TRBD1 (6 bases). Germline lookup yields CDR1 LNHNV and CDR2 YYDKDF (reference sequence). The CDR3 is 12 residues long. Trimming cost V 8 bases and J 2 bases, with 8 bases left between them. In DNA, the CDR3 is TGTGCCACCGAGGGGGACACAGATACGCAGTATTTT. Translating gives CATEGDTDTQYF.

The chain is built from TRBV7-9 and TRBJ2-7, with D possibly being TRBD1 or TRBD2 (5 bases each). V lost 2 bases to trimming and J lost 3 bases, with 20 bases between them. This CDR3 has 17 amino acids. The germline gives CDR1 SEHNR, CDR2 FQNEAQ (reference sequence). CDR3 loop: CASSLILGTVNFYEQYF. The CDR3 DNA follows: TGTGCCAGCAGCTTAATACTCGGGACGGTTAATTTCTACGAGCAGTACTTC.

The chain is built from TRBV2 and TRBJ2-3, with no clear D. Germline assignment: CDR1 SNHLY and CDR2 FYNNEI. This CDR3 comprises 14 residues. V lost 4 bases, J lost 2 bases, and 10 bases lay in between. CDR3 amino acids: CASSVFRLTDTQYF. The CDR3 region has the DNA TGTGCCAGCAGTGTATTCAGGCTCACAGATACGCAGTATTTT. The entire variable domain, with the rest obtained from reference TRBV2 and TRBJ2-3, is as follows: EPEVTQTPSHQVTQMGQEVILRCVPISNHLYFYWYRQILGQKVEFLVSFYNNEISEKSEIFDDQFSVERPDGSNFTLKIRSTKLEDSAMYFCASSVFRLTDTQYFGPGTRLTVL.

The chain is built from TRBV7-9 and TRBJ2-1; D call uncertain. Germline V lookup: CDR1 SEHNR, CDR2 FQNEAQ (reference sequence). Trimming stripped 3 bases from V and 1 base from J, with 16 bases between. The length of the CDR3 is 17 residues. CDR3 protein: CASSFYTDPRSYNEQFF. CDR3 coding DNA: TGTGCCAGCAGCTTCTATACGGACCCGCGTTCCTACAATGAGCAGTTCTTC.

The chain couples TRBV28 to TRBJ2-7; 12 bases map to TRBD1. Trimming at V came to 4 bases and at J to 6 bases, leaving 7 bases not matched to a gene. Looked up from germline, CDR1 is MDHEN and CDR2 is SYDVKM. The CDR3 loop spans 15 amino acids. CDR3 bases: TGTGCCAGCAGTTCCTCGGGGACAGGGGGCGTCGAGCAGTACTTC. This sequence encodes CASSSSGTGGVEQYF. The variable domain in full, with the rest retrieved from reference TRBV28 and TRBJ2-7, is DVKVTQSSRYLVKRTGEKVFLECVQDMDHENMFWYRQDPGLGLRLIYFSYDVKMKEKGDIPEGYSVSREKKERFSLILESASTNQTSMYLCASSSSGTGGVEQYFGPGTRLTVT.

This chain links TRBV4-3 with TRBJ2-7, with 7 bases matching TRBD2. V shed 1 base and J 9 bases; nucleotides not matched to a gene: 6. Germline V gives CDR1 LGHNA, CDR2 YSLEER. The CDR3 has 13 residues. This chain's CDR3 is CASSQASGRAQYF. CDR3 nucleotide sequence: TGCGCCAGCAGCCAAGCTTCTGGGAGGGCGCAGTACTTC.

The V gene is TRBV12-3 or TRBV12-4, the J gene TRBJ1-6; D might be TRBD1 (5 bases). This CDR3 is built from 17 residues. The ends were cut back, 2 bases at V and 3 bases at J, with 14 bases in the middle. The CDR3 loop reads CASSLQGRGVYNSPLHF. CDR3 DNA sequence: TGTGCCAGCAGTTTACAGGGAAGGGGAGTCTATAATTCACCCCTCCACTTT.

This chain joins TRBV5-1 and TRBJ2-4; TRBD1 agrees at 10 bases. The CDR3 extends over 15 amino acids. J lost 7 bases, V lost 3 bases, and 7 bases had no gene match. Germline V gives CDR1 SGHRS, CDR2 YFSETQ. The DNA for the CDR3 is TGCGCCAGCAGCTCGGGACAGGGGATCAGGAACATTCAGTACTTC. Translation gives CASSSGQGIRNIQYF.

This clonotype was seen only a few times. CDR3 sequence: CASSSDRTLKNIQYF. The CDR3 region has the DNA TGTGCCAGCAGCTCGGACAGGACCCTCAAAAACATTCAGTACTTC. The gene calls are TRBV7-9 and TRBJ2-4; 7 bases are a match to TRBD1. The ends lost 4 bases at V and 3 bases at J; junction bases unmatched: 6. Germline lookup yields CDR1 SEHNR and CDR2 FQNEAQ (reference sequence). The CDR3 is 15 amino acids.

The rearrangement joins TRBV29-1 to TRBJ2-1; 7 nucleotides agree with TRBD2. J gave up 3 bases and V 3 bases, and 2 bases lay outside the gene matches. This CDR3 has 13 amino acids. CDR1 and CDR2 from the germline V gene are SQVTM and ANQGSEA. In nucleotides, the CDR3 is TGCAGCGTTGAGCGGGAGCACTACAATGAGCAGTTCTTC. This translates into CSVEREHYNEQFF.

This clonotype occurred a few times. This chain links TRBV18 with TRBJ2-3, with 8 bases matching TRBD2. Unmatched junction bases numbered 9, after V lost 3 bases and J lost 1 base. From germline, CDR1 is KGHSH and CDR2 LQKENI. The CDR3 spans 17 residues. The CDR3 DNA is TGTGCCAGCTCACCCCCCCCGGGACTAGTTGGCACAGATACGCAGTATTTT. It is translated as CASSPPPGLVGTDTQYF.

The rearrangement joins TRBV18 to TRBJ2-1; D might be TRBD1 (5 bases). CDR1 and CDR2 from the germline V gene are KGHSH and LQKENI. This CDR3 region has 14 residues. The ends were cut back, 1 base at V and 5 bases at J, with 9 bases in the middle. The CDR3 DNA reads TGTGCCAGCTCACCACAGGGGAATCACAATGAGCAGTTCTTC. Its translation: CASSPQGNHNEQFF.

The chain is built from TRBV12-3 or TRBV12-4 and TRBJ2-1; 8 bases are a match to TRBD1. V was clipped by 6 bases and J by 7 bases; unmatched bases: 11. The CDR3 covers 15 residues. CDR3 bases: TGTGCCAGCAGCGCATCGGGACAGGAAAAAAATGAGCAGTTCTTC. Protein sequence: CASSASGQEKNEQFF.

This sequence joins TRBV24-1 and TRBJ2-1; 10 bases line up with TRBD1. Germline assignment: CDR1 KGHDR and CDR2 SFDVKD. This CDR3 region has 20 residues. The V gene end was trimmed by 3 bases and the J gene end by 1 base; junction bases not matched to a gene: 14. DNA for the CDR3: TGTGCCACCAGTGATCTGCCGGGACAGGGGCAGTTCGGGTCCTACAATGAGCAGTTCTTC. Its translation is CATSDLPGQGQFGSYNEQFF.

This clonotype was observed a few times. This chain uses TRBV10-3 with TRBJ2-3; no definite D call. The V gene lost 2 bases and the J gene lost 2 bases, with 11 bases spanning the gap. Germline V gene data show CDR1 as ENHRY and CDR2 as SYGVKD. CDR3 length: 15 amino acids. CDR3 DNA sequence: TGTGCCATCAGTGAGGAGATAGCCTACACAGATACGCAGTATTTT. Its protein is CAISEEIAYTDTQYF.

The chain employs TRBV6-2 or TRBV6-3 and TRBJ2-3; 10 bases agree with TRBD2. Germline assignment: CDR1 MNHEY and CDR2 SVGEGT. The CDR3 sequence is 20 residues long. Trimming removed 0 bases from V and 9 bases from J; junction bases left unmatched: 21. This CDR3 is CASSYSEGIAGAGGPRTQYF. CDR3 sequence (DNA): TGTGCCAGCAGTTACTCGGAGGGTATTGCAGGAGCGGGAGGGCCGAGGACGCAGTATTTT.

The chain couples TRBV5-1 to TRBJ2-7; 10 nucleotides agree with TRBD1. With 4 bases clipped from V and 4 bases from J, the junction kept 17 bases outside the gene matches. The CDR3 runs to 18 residues. Per germline, CDR1 SGHRS and CDR2 YFSETQ. CDR3 sequence reads: CASSLPTGQGRIWYEQYF. The CDR3 bases are TGCGCCAGCAGCCTACCAACGGGACAGGGGAGAATCTGGTACGAGCAGTACTTC.